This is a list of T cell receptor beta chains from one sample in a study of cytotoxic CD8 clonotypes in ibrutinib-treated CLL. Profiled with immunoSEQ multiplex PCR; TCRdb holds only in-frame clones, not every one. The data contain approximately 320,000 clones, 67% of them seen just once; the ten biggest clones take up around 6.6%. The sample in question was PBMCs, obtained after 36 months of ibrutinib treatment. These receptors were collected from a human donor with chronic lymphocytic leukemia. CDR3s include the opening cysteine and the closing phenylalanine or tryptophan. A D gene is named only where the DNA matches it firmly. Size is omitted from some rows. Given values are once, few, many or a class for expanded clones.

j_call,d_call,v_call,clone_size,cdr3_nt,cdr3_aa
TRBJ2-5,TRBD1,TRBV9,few,TGTGCCAGCAGCGTAGCAGGACAGGGCGCCGAGACCCAGTACTTC,CASSVAGQGAETQYF
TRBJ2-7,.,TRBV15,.,TGTGCCACCAGCAGAGGAAAGGGTAGCTCCTACGAGCAGTACTTC,CATSRGKGSSYEQYF
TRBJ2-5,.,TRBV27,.,TGTGCCAGCCGTCCCCAGCCAGGGGGAGGCGAAGAGACCCAGTACTTC,CASRPQPGGGEETQYF
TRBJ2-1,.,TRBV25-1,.,TGTGCCAGCAGTGAATCTCCGGGAGCCTCCTACAATGAGCAGTTCTTC,CASSESPGASYNEQFF
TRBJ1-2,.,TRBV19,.,TGTGCCAGTACTAGGGGTGCCTATGGCTACACCTTC,CASTRGAYGYTF
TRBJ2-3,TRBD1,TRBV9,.,TGTGCCAGCAGCGTTGAGGGACAGGGGGCGCGAGATACGCAGTATTTT,CASSVEGQGARDTQYF
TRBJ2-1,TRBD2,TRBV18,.,TGTGCCAGCTCACCGGCTAGCGGGGCCCGAGGGGAGCAGTTCTTC,CASSPASGARGEQFF
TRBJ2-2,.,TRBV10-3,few,TGTGCCATCAGTGGTAAAGGGGGTGTGACCGGGGAGCTGTTTTTT,CAISGKGGVTGELFF
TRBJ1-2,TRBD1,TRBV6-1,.,TGTGCCAGCAGTGAACGATTGGGCCGGTCAGGGGGGACGAATGGCTACACCTTC,CASSERLGRSGGTNGYTF
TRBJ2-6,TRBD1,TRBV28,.,TGTGCCAGCGGACGAACAGGGGGCGATTTTGGGGCCAACGTCCTGACTTTC,CASGRTGGDFGANVLTF
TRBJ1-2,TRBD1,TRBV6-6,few,TGTGCCAGCAGCAGACAGGGGGACTCTTACTATGGCTACACCTTC,CASSRQGDSYYGYTF
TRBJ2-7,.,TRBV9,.,TGTGCCAGCAGCGTAGATGTCATTACCTACGAGCAGTACTTC,CASSVDVITYEQYF
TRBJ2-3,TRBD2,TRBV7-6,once,TGTGCCAGCAGCTTAGTTCTAGCGGGGGCCACAGATACGCAGTATTTT,CASSLVLAGATDTQYF
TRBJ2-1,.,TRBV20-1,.,TGCAGTGCTAGAGAAGGGACGCAGCAGTTCTTC,CSAREGTQQFF
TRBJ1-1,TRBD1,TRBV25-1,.,TGTGCCAGCAGTGCGGGACAGCTTCGCACTGAAGCTTTCTTT,CASSAGQLRTEAFF
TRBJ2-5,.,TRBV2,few,TGTGCCAGCAAATCGCTCGGGACCCAGTACTTC,CASKSLGTQYF
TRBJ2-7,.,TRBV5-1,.,TGCGCCAGCAGCGGACGGACCCTCGGCTCCTACGAGCAGTACTTC,CASSGRTLGSYEQYF
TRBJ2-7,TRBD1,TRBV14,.,TGTGCCAGCAGCCTTAAGGGGGCAGGCTACGAGCAGTACTTC,CASSLKGAGYEQYF
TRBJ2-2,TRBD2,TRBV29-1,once,TGCAGCGTTGTCGAGACTAGCGCCGGGGAGCTGTTTTTT,CSVVETSAGELFF
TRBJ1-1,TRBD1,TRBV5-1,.,TGCGCCAGCAGCTGGGGGACAGGTGGCTTGGACACTGAAGCTTTCTTT,CASSWGTGGLDTEAFF
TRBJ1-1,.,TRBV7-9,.,TGTGCCAGCAGCCCGATGAGTGTCGGAACCCTTATGAACACTGAAGCTTTCTTT,CASSPMSVGTLMNTEAFF
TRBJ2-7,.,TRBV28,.,TGTGCCAGCAGACAGAGCTCCTACGAGCAGTACTTC,CASRQSSYEQYF
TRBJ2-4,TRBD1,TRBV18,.,TGTGCCAGCTCATTGGCGACAGGGGTGGACATTCAGTACTTC,CASSLATGVDIQYF
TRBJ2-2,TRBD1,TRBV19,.,TGTGCCAGTAGTATCACAGGACAGGGGGACACCGGGGAGCTGTTTTTT,CASSITGQGDTGELFF
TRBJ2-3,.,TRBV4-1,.,TGCGCCAGCAGCCAAGCCTTCGATGGAGATACGCAGTATTTT,CASSQAFDGDTQYF
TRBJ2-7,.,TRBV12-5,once,TGTGCTAGTGGTTTCGGGACGCTGGGGCAGTACTTC,CASGFGTLGQYF
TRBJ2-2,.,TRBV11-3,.,TGTGCCAGCAGCTTCGGATGGCAGATGAACACCGGGGAGCTGTTTTTT,CASSFGWQMNTGELFF
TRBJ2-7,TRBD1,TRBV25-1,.,TGTGCCAGCAGTGTCCGGGACAGGGCGTTCGACGAGCAGTACTTC,CASSVRDRAFDEQYF
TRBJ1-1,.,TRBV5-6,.,TGTGCCAGCAGAAACCGGGCCATAAACACTGAAGCTTTCTTT,CASRNRAINTEAFF
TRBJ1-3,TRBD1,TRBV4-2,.,TGTGCCAGCAGCCAAGATGGGCAGGGGGCCCCAGGAAACACCATATATTTT,CASSQDGQGAPGNTIYF
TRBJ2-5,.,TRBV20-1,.,TGCAGTGCTAGGGGGGAGGAGACCCAGTACTTC,CSARGEETQYF
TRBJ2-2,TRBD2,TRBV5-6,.,TGTGCCAGCAGCTTCCTAGCGGGGGGTAACACCGGGGAGCTGTTTTTT,CASSFLAGGNTGELFF
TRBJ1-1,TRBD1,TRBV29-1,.,TGCAGCGGGAGCCGGGACAGGGGGCGCAGAGCTTTCTTT,CSGSRDRGRRAFF
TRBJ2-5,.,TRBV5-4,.,TGTGCCAGCAGCTCCGACGGGATCCAAGAGACCCAGTACTTC,CASSSDGIQETQYF
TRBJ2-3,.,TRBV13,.,TGTGCCAGCAGCTCCCACCTAGATACGCAGTATTTT,CASSSHLDTQYF
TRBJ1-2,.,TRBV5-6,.,TGTGCCAGCAGCTATCTTGGGGGCTACACCTTC,CASSYLGGYTF